A selection of T cell receptor beta chains follows, all from one sample in a study of regulatory T cells in long-lasting Graves disease. Each CDR3 protein is one row after TCRdb ran MiXCR on the multiplex PCR reads. The sample consists of around 320,000 distinct CDR3 sequences, approximately 16% of them appearing once. These sequences were also reported in another study, on T cells in Graves' hyperthyroidism and ophthalmopathy.

Sequenced here: peripheral blood mononuclear cells (PBMCs), sampled at new diagnosis, from a patient treated with antithyroid drugs. These receptors all come from a middle-aged man with Graves disease. CDR3s include the opening cysteine and the closing phenylalanine or tryptophan. A D gene is named only where the DNA matches it firmly. Clone size, where shown, is once, few, many, or a class for clones that have expanded.

j_call,v_call,clone_size,d_call,cdr3_nt,cdr3_aa
TRBJ1-1,TRBV7-9,NA,NA,TGTGCCAGCGGTCCATACAGGCCGAACACTGAAGCTTTCTTT,CASGPYRPNTEAFF
TRBJ2-7,TRBV4-1,NA,TRBD1,TGCGCCAGCAGCCGGCAGACTAAAACAGGACAGGGCGGTTTTTACGAGCAGTACTTC,CASSRQTKTGQGGFYEQYF
TRBJ2-3,TRBV7-9,many,NA,TGTGCCAGCACACAGGACACTAGCACAGATACGCAGTATTTT,CASTQDTSTDTQYF
TRBJ1-1,TRBV28,many,NA,TGTGCCAGCAGCCGGTGGTCTGAAGCTTTCTTT,CASSRWSEAFF
TRBJ2-7,TRBV20-1,many,NA,TGCAGTGCCCAAATCCGGGGGTTAGGGGAGCAGTACTTC,CSAQIRGLGEQYF
TRBJ2-2,TRBV27,many,NA,TGTGCCAGCAGTCGACAGGCCCGGCCGTGGGACACCGGGGAGCTGTTTTTT,CASSRQARPWDTGELFF
TRBJ2-7,TRBV20-1,many,TRBD1,TGCAGTGCTAAGTCCAGGGGGCATACGGAGCAGTACTTC,CSAKSRGHTEQYF
TRBJ2-7,TRBV5-1,few,NA,TGCGCCAGCAGCTTGTTCGACTCCTACGAGCAGTACTTC,CASSLFDSYEQYF
TRBJ2-7,TRBV6-1,many,NA,TGTGCCAGCAGTGAAGAGGCAGGGACTTACGAGCAGTACTTC,CASSEEAGTYEQYF
TRBJ1-1,TRBV11-3,NA,TRBD1,TGTGCCAGCAGCTTTGTGACAGGGCTCACTGAAGCTTTCTTT,CASSFVTGLTEAFF
TRBJ2-3,TRBV5-6,many,NA,TGTGCCAGCGTGTCGATCGGGGGGCGCTTCACAGATACGCAGTATTTT,CASVSIGGRFTDTQYF
TRBJ2-5,TRBV7-9,NA,NA,TGTGCCAGCAGCTTACAACTAGAAGAGACCCAGTACTTC,CASSLQLEETQYF
TRBJ2-7,TRBV19,many,TRBD2,TGTGCCAGTAGCCCTCGACTAGCGGGGGCCCTAGGGGAGCAGTACTTC,CASSPRLAGALGEQYF
TRBJ2-7,TRBV2,many,NA,TGTGCCAGCAGTGGACCGAGCCGAGGCGAGCAGTACTTC,CASSGPSRGEQYF
TRBJ2-7,TRBV29-1,many,TRBD1,TGCAGCGTCGTCCGGGACAGGGGTTACGAGCAGTACTTC,CSVVRDRGYEQYF
TRBJ1-1,TRBV12-3/TRBV12-4,few,NA,TGTGCCAGCAGTGACAGTTACAAAGGGCCTGAAGCTTTCTTT,CASSDSYKGPEAFF
TRBJ2-7,TRBV5-8,many,NA,TGTGCCAGCAGCTTGTTCCCGGGGGCCTACGAGCAGTACTTC,CASSLFPGAYEQYF
TRBJ2-1,TRBV28,many,NA,TGTGCCAGCAGCCCCCGGGGGGCGGGGTGGAATGAGCAGTTCTTC,CASSPRGAGWNEQFF
TRBJ1-6,TRBV9,NA,NA,TGTGCCAGCAGCGTAGAAGGGGGGTGGAATTCACCCCTCTACTTT,CASSVEGGWNSPLYF
TRBJ1-2,TRBV5-1,NA,TRBD1,TGCGCCAGCAGCGTATTACAGGGGGCCGGCTATGGCTACACCTTC,CASSVLQGAGYGYTF
TRBJ2-5,TRBV2,many,NA,TGTGCCAGCAGTAAAGATGGCCTGACGGGGGAGACCCAGTACTTC,CASSKDGLTGETQYF
TRBJ2-1,TRBV11-3,many,TRBD2,TGTGCCAGCAGCTCTCTAGCGGGGTTTTACAATGAGCAGTTCTTC,CASSSLAGFYNEQFF
TRBJ2-6,TRBV11-2,many,NA,TGTGCCAGCAGCTTACTTCGGATCTGGGTCTTCGAGGGCTCTGGGGCCAACGTCCTGACTTTC,CASSLLRIWVFEGSGANVLTF
TRBJ2-3,TRBV5-1,NA,TRBD2,TGCGCCAGCCGCCCCCGGGGGAGGGCGTATACGCAGTATTTT,CASRPRGRAYTQYF
TRBJ2-7,TRBV11-2,NA,TRBD1,TGTGCCAGCAGCTGGGAGGGACAGGGATCCTACGAGCAGTACTTC,CASSWEGQGSYEQYF
TRBJ2-2,TRBV19,NA,NA,TGTGCCAGTAGTTCAGCTGGGAACACCGGGGAGCTGTTTTTT,CASSSAGNTGELFF
TRBJ1-5,TRBV5-1,many,NA,TGCGCCAGCAGCTTGGAAGAGAATCAGCCCCAGCATTTT,CASSLEENQPQHF
TRBJ1-3,TRBV9,few,NA,TGTGCCAGCAGCGTAAACGTGGAGGTTTCTGGAAACACCATATATTTT,CASSVNVEVSGNTIYF
TRBJ1-2,TRBV7-2,NA,TRBD1,TGTGCCAGCAGGTCTGCCGGGACAGGAGTCTATGGCTACACCTTC,CASRSAGTGVYGYTF
TRBJ1-1,TRBV28,NA,NA,TGTGCCAGCTCCCTGGGCGGGAGCCAGAACACTGAAGCTTTCTTT,CASSLGGSQNTEAFF
TRBJ2-5,TRBV28,many,NA,TGTGCCAGCAGTTTAAGTGGGGGACTCCAAGAGACCCAGTACTTC,CASSLSGGLQETQYF
TRBJ1-4,TRBV5-1,NA,NA,TGCGCCAGCAGCCAGAAACCCACAGGGTTAACTGATGAAAAACTGTTTTTT,CASSQKPTGLTDEKLFF
TRBJ2-2,TRBV18,many,NA,TGTGCCAGCTCGTCGAGAGATACCCAGAACACCGGGGAGCTGTTTTTT,CASSSRDTQNTGELFF
TRBJ2-7,TRBV28,many,TRBD2,TGTGCCAGCAGTATACTAGCGGGGATAGACGAGCAGTACTTC,CASSILAGIDEQYF
TRBJ1-5,TRBV20-1,NA,NA,TGCAGTGCCCGACGAGCGGGGGATCAGCCCCAGCATTTT,CSARRAGDQPQHF